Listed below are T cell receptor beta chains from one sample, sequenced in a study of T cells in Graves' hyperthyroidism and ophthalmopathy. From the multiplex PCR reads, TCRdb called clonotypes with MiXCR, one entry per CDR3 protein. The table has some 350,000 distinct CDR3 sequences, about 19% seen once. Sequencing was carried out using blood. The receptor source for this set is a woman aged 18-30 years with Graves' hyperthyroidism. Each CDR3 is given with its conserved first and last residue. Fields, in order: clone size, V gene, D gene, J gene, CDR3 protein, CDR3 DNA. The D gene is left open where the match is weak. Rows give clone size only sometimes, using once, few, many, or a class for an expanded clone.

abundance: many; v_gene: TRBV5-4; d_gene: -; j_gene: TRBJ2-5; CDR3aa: CASSLAVWETQYF; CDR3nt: TGTGCCAGCAGCTTGGCCGTGTGGGAGACCCAGTACTTC
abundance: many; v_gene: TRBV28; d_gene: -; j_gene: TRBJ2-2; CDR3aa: CASSFIWLSGTGELFF; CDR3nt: TGTGCCAGCAGTTTCATATGGCTTTCGGGCACCGGGGAGCTGTTTTTT
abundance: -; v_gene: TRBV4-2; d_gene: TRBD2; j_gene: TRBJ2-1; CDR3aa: CASSQDSGGGNEQFF; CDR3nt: TGTGCCAGCAGCCAAGATAGCGGGGGGGGCAATGAGCAGTTCTTC
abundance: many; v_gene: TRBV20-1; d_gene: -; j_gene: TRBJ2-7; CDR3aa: CSARSSLGPSYEQYF; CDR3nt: TGCAGTGCTAGATCATCCCTGGGGCCCTCCTACGAGCAGTACTTC
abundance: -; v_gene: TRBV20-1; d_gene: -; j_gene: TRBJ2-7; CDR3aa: CSASTTLNTYEQYF; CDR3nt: TGCAGTGCTAGTACAACCCTTAATACCTACGAGCAGTACTTC
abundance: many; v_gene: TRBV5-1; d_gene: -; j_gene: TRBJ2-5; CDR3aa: CASSSGGGETQYF; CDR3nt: TGTGCCAGCAGTTCGGGGGGCGGCGAGACCCAGTACTTC
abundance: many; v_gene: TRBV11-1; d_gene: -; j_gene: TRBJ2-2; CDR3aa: CASSQVNTGELFF; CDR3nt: TGTGCCAGCAGCCAGGTGAACACCGGGGAGCTGTTTTTT
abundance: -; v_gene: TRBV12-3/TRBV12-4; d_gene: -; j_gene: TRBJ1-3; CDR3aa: CASSLPPSAIYF; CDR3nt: TGTGCCAGCAGTTTACCGCCTAGTGCCATATATTTT
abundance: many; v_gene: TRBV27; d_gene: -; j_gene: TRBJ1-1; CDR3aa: CASSLSFGNTEAFF; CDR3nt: TGTGCCAGCAGTTTATCCTTTGGAAACACTGAAGCTTTCTTT
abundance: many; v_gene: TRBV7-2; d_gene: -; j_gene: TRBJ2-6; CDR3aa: CASSLVRLDSAYSGANVLTF; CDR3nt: TGTGCCAGCAGCTTAGTCCGCTTGGACAGCGCCTACTCTGGGGCCAACGTCCTGACTTTC
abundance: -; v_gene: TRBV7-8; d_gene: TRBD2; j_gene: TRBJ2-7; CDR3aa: CASSLGTLAGAPYEQYF; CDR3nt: TGTGCCAGCAGCTTAGGAACTCTAGCGGGGGCCCCCTACGAGCAGTACTTC
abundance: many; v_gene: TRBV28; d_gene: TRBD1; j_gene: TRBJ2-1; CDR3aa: CASSSPPGTASYNEQFF; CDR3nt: TGTGCCAGCAGTTCGCCCCCCGGGACAGCGTCCTACAATGAGCAGTTCTTC
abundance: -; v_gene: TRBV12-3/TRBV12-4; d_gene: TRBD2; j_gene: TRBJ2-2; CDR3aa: CASSFGQGGFTGELFF; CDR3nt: TGTGCCAGCAGTTTTGGGCAGGGAGGGTTCACCGGGGAGCTGTTTTTT
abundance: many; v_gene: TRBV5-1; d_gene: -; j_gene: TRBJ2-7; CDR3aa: CASRSEGGPYEQYF; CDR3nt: TGCGCCAGCAGGAGTGAAGGGGGTCCCTACGAGCAGTACTTC
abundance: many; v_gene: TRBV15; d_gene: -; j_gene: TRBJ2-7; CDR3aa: CATSRDHKRTAVEQYF; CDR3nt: TGTGCCACCAGCAGAGACCATAAGAGGACCGCGGTCGAGCAGTACTTC
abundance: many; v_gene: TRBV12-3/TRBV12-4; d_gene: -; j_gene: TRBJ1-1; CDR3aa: CASSITGRGTEAFF; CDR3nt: TGTGCCAGCAGTATTACAGGTAGAGGCACTGAAGCTTTCTTT
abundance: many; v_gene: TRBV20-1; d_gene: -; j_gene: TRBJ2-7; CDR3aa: CSAHPSLQYF; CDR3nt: TGCAGTGCCCACCCCAGTTTGCAGTACTTC
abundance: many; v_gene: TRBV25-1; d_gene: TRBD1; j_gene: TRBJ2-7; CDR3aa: CASSTYRTGRAYEQYF; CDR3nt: TGTGCCAGCAGTACCTACCGGACAGGCCGCGCCTACGAGCAGTACTTC
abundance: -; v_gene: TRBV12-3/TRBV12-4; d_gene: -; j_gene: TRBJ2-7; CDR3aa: CASSPGIQPYEQYF; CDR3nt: TGTGCCAGCAGTCCCGGGATTCAACCCTACGAGCAGTACTTC
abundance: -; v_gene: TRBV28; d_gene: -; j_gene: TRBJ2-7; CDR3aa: CASMVGSGYEQYF; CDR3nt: TGTGCCAGCATGGTGGGCAGCGGATACGAGCAGTACTTC